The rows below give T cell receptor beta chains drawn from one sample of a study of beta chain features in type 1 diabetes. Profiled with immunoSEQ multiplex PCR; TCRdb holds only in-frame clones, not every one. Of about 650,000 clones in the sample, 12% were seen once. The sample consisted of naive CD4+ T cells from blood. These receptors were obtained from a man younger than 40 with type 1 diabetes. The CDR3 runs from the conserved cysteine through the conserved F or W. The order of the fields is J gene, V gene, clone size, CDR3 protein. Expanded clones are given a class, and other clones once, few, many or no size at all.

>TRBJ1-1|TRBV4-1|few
CASSQGKNTEAFF
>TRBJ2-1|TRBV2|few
CAGNSGGAYNEQFF
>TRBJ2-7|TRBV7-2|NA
CASSPLGRGDEQYF
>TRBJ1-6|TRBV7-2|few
CASSPQGRGSPLHF
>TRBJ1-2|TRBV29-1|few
CSPSVGRYGYTF
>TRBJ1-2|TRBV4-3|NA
CASSRDRRNYGYTF
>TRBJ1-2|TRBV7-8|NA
CASSTDGDRGYTF
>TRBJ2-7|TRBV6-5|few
CASSSGTEQYF
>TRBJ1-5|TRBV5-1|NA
CASSLMGGSNQPQHF
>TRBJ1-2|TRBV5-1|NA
CASSLDDPVYGYTF
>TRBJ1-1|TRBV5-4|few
CASSLDQGRGRSAFF
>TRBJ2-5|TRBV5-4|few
CASSLNSGIRETQYF
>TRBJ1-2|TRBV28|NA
CATQRVSNYGYTF
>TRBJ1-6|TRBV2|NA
CASRPSSPLHF
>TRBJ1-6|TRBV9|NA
CASSPRVGGMNSPLHF
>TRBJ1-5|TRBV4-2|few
CASSQLDSNQPQHF
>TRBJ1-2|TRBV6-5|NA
CASSYGRRDYGYTF
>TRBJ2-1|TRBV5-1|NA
CASNEAGSSYNEQFF
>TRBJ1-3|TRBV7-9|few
CASSLGGDSGNTIYF
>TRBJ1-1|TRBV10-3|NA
CAITVQGAGTEAFF
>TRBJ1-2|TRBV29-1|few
CSVDRDSYGYTF
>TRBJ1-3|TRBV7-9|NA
CASSFVGPRGNTIYF
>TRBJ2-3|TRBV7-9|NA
CASSLGGGPSTDTQYF
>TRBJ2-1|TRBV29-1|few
CSVDIAGSSYNEQFF